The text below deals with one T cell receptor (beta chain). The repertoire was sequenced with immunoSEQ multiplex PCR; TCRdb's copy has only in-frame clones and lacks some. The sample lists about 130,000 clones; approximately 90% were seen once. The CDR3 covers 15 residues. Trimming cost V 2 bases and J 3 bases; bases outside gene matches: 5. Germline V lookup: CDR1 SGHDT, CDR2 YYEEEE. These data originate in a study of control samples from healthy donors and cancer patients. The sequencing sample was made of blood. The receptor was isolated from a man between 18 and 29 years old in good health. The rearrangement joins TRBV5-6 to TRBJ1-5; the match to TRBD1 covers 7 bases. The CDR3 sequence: CASSFKDRPNQPQHF. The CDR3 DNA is TGTGCCAGCAGCTTCAAGGACAGGCCCAATCAGCCCCAGCATTTT.